This T cell receptor (beta chain) appears in the sequencing data of a study of response to subunit inactivated influenza vaccine. This clonotype was detected only a few times. MiXCR, applied by TCRdb to the RT-PCR reads, yields one record per CDR3 protein. The data show hundreds of thousands of distinct CDR3 sequences, approximately 16% seen once. The source material was CD4+ T cells sorted from PBMCs, sampled approximately 25 months after vaccination. This TCR came from a man between 50 and 70 years old who received an inactivated influenza vaccine.

The CDR3 spells CASSFSGGPQHF. The CDR3 bases are TGTGCCAGCAGTTTCTCAGGCGGGCCCCAGCATTTT. V and J are TRBV28 and TRBJ1-5; D is undetermined. Deletions cut 3 bases from V and 9 bases from J, with 9 bases between. The CDR3 totals 12 residues. Germline CDR1 and CDR2: MDHEN and SYDVKM.